These T cell receptor beta chains were read from a single sample in a study of Ad26.COV2.S vaccination and SARS-CoV-2 variants. Generated by immunoSEQ multiplex PCR, the TCRdb table keeps only in-frame clones and is missing some. The sample has around 300,000 clones; roughly 91% are singletons. This specimen was peripheral blood, taken in a trial of Ad26.COV2.S vaccine versus placebo. The receptors were gathered from a person aged 18 to 59 who received the Ad26.COV2.S COVID-19 vaccine or a placebo. Each CDR3 is given with its conserved first and last residue. D genes are given only for firm matches. The listing skips clone size in some rows; elsewhere it reads once, few, many or a size class.

>TRBJ2-7|TRBV3-1/TRBV3-2|-|-
TGTGCCAGCAGCCAAGGCTTTGGGCCAGATACTTACTTC
CASSQGFGPDTYF
>TRBJ2-5|TRBV3-1/TRBV3-2|-|-
TGTGCCAGCAGCAATTGGGACATTACCAAGAGTACCCAGTACTTC
CASSNWDITKSTQYF
>TRBJ2-1|TRBV13|TRBD1|-
TGTGCCAGCTCCAGAGGGACAGGTTACAATGAGCAGTTCTTC
CASSRGTGYNEQFF
>TRBJ2-7|TRBV15|-|-
TGTGCCACCGGAGGGAAGAGCTCCTACGAGCAGTACTTC
CATGGKSSYEQYF
>TRBJ2-5|TRBV2|-|-
TGTGCCAGCAGTGAAAGGGGAGAGACCCAGTACTTC
CASSERGETQYF
>TRBJ2-1|TRBV18|-|-
TGTGCCAGCTCACGGTTTGATGGTGAGCAGAATGAGCAGTTCTTC
CASSRFDGEQNEQFF
>TRBJ2-7|TRBV25-1|-|-
TGTGCCAGCAGTGATTCCCGGAGAGGGACGTCCTCCTACGAGCAGTACTTC
CASSDSRRGTSSYEQYF
>TRBJ1-4|TRBV7-9|TRBD1|-
TGTGCCAGCAGCTTAGACAGGGGAGAAAAACTGTTTTTT
CASSLDRGEKLFF
>TRBJ2-3|TRBV2|-|-
TGTGCCAGCAGTGTTGAGGGCCCAGATACGCAGTATTTT
CASSVEGPDTQYF
>TRBJ1-3|TRBV19|-|-
TGTGCCAGTTCGTTCGTATCAGCCGTTGGGTTGTACACCATATATTTT
CASSFVSAVGLYTIYF
>TRBJ2-3|TRBV7-2|TRBD1|-
TGTGCCAGCAGCGCAACAGGGGTGGATACGCAGTATTTT
CASSATGVDTQYF
>TRBJ1-1|TRBV4-1|-|few
TGCGCCAGCAGCCAAGTGGCGAACACTGAAGCTTTCTTT
CASSQVANTEAFF
>TRBJ2-1|TRBV5-1|TRBD2|-
TGCGCCAGCAGCCCAGCTGGGGGGGTGAGCTCCTACAATGAGCAGTTCTTC
CASSPAGGVSSYNEQFF
>TRBJ2-6|TRBV4-1|-|-
TGCGCCAGCAGCCAAGACCCGGAGTCTGGGGCCAACGTCCTGACTTTC
CASSQDPESGANVLTF
>TRBJ2-1|TRBV3-1/TRBV3-2|TRBD2|-
TGTGCCAGCAGCCTCCCGGGACTAGCGGGGTCTCCTTACAATGAGCAGTTCTTC
CASSLPGLAGSPYNEQFF
>TRBJ2-7|TRBV18|-|-
TGTGCCAGCTCACCGGGGTACGAGCAGTACTTC
CASSPGYEQYF
>TRBJ2-5|TRBV7-8|-|-
TGTGCCAGCAGTCGCGGACTCGTATTACACCGACTAAAAGAGACCCAGTACTTC
CASSRGLVLHRLKETQYF
>TRBJ2-2|TRBV25-1|-|-
TGTGCCAGCAGTGAAGGGGGCACATACACCGGGGAGCTGTTTTTT
CASSEGGTYTGELFF
>TRBJ2-2|TRBV6-1|TRBD2|-
TGTGCCAGCAGTGCCGGACTAGCGGGATGGAACACCGGGGAGCTGTTTTTT
CASSAGLAGWNTGELFF
>TRBJ2-1|TRBV2|TRBD2|-
TGTGCCAGCAGAGTCCCAGCGGGGGGGCCCCACAATGAGCAGTTCTTC
CASRVPAGGPHNEQFF
>TRBJ2-5|TRBV19|-|-
TGTGCCAGTACAGGGGACTTTGGGACCCAGTACTTC
CASTGDFGTQYF
>TRBJ2-3|TRBV30|TRBD2|-
TGTGCCTGGAGCCGACTAGCCCAAAGCACAGATACGCAGTATTTT
CAWSRLAQSTDTQYF
>TRBJ2-2|TRBV19|-|-
TGTGCCAGTAGTATGGGAAGGGACGGCGGGGAGCTGTTTTTT
CASSMGRDGGELFF
>TRBJ2-7|TRBV18|TRBD1|-
TGTGCCAGCTCACCACAGACAGGGGGAGACGAGCAGTACTTC
CASSPQTGGDEQYF
>TRBJ1-5|TRBV19|-|-
TGTGCCAGTAGTCCACTGGGCGGTGGTAGCAATCAGCCCCAGCATTTT
CASSPLGGGSNQPQHF
>TRBJ2-3|TRBV5-1|-|-
TGCGCCAGCAGCTTGCAGGGCTCCACAGATACGCAGTATTTT
CASSLQGSTDTQYF
>TRBJ2-2|TRBV7-2|-|-
TGTGCCAGCAGCTTAGCAGGGGTAGGCTCGAACACCGGGGAGCTGTTTTTT
CASSLAGVGSNTGELFF
>TRBJ2-1|TRBV20-1|-|many
TGCAGTGCTGAGAGGCTTGAGCAGTTCTTC
CSAERLEQFF
>TRBJ2-2|TRBV15|-|-
TGTGCCACCAGCCCGGGATCCGGACTCAGGGGGAACACCGGGGAGCTGTTTTTT
CATSPGSGLRGNTGELFF
>TRBJ2-5|TRBV4-3|-|-
TGCGCCAGCAGCCAAGATCTGGTTACGGGGCTACAAGAGACCCAGTACTTC
CASSQDLVTGLQETQYF
>TRBJ1-1|TRBV28|-|-
TGTGCCAGCAGTCTCGCAGGGGAGATGAACACTGAAGCTTTCTTT
CASSLAGEMNTEAFF
>TRBJ2-1|TRBV9|-|-
TGTGCCAGCAGCGTAGGATCTTGGGATGAGCAGTTCTTC
CASSVGSWDEQFF
>TRBJ1-1|TRBV10-3|-|-
TGTGCCATCAGTGAGTCAAGACGGGAAGCTTTCTTT
CAISESRREAFF
>TRBJ2-2|TRBV6-5|-|-
TGTGCCAGCACCCGGACAGTAAACACCGGGGAGCTGTTTTTT
CASTRTVNTGELFF
>TRBJ2-7|TRBV29-1|TRBD1|-
TGCAGCGTCCTAGGACAGGGGAACTCCTACGAGCAGTACTTC
CSVLGQGNSYEQYF
>TRBJ2-7|TRBV6-1|-|-
TGTGCCAGCAGTCAGGGGGGGACGCGAGCCCCCGAGCAGTACTTC
CASSQGGTRAPEQYF
>TRBJ2-7|TRBV9|-|-
TGTGCCAGCAGCGTAGGTGTGGGGGTCTACGAGCAGTACTTC
CASSVGVGVYEQYF
>TRBJ2-2|TRBV19|TRBD1|-
TGTGCCAGTAGCCGAGACAGGGGGCGTTGGTCCGGGGAGCTGTTTTTT
CASSRDRGRWSGELFF
>TRBJ1-6|TRBV5-4|TRBD1|once
TGTGCCAGCAGCTTGTCAGGACAGGGCCATTCACCCCTCCACTTT
CASSLSGQGHSPLHF
>TRBJ2-5|TRBV2|TRBD2|-
TGTGCCAGCAGTGAACTAGCGGGAGTAGGGGAGACCCAGTACTTC
CASSELAGVGETQYF
>TRBJ1-3|TRBV9|-|-
TGTGCCAGCGGTAGAGCAGGGCTTGGAAACACCATATATTTT
CASGRAGLGNTIYF
>TRBJ2-3|TRBV3-1/TRBV3-2|-|-
TGTGCCAGCAGCCAAGACCGTGACATACGCACAGATACGCAGTATTTT
CASSQDRDIRTDTQYF
>TRBJ2-7|TRBV28|TRBD2|-
TGTGCCAGCAGCCTCCCGACTAGCGGAGGCTACGAGCAGTACTTC
CASSLPTSGGYEQYF
>TRBJ1-1|TRBV6-4|-|-
TGTGCCAGCAGTGACTCAGGCCATAGGGCTTTCTTT
CASSDSGHRAFF
>TRBJ2-2|TRBV28|-|-
TGTGCCAGCAGTATCCATCGGGGAGGCTCCGGGGAGCTGTTTTTT
CASSIHRGGSGELFF
>TRBJ2-2|TRBV7-3|-|-
TGTGCCAGCAGCAGGGATCGGAACACCGGGGAGCTGTTTTTT
CASSRDRNTGELFF
>TRBJ2-1|TRBV5-4|-|-
TGTGCCAGCAGCTTGATGGACAGAACCTACAATGAGCAGTTCTTC
CASSLMDRTYNEQFF
>TRBJ2-2|TRBV27|-|-
TGTGCCAGCAGTTTAGTCGGGGGGCCGTCCGGGGAGCTGTTTTTT
CASSLVGGPSGELFF
>TRBJ1-6|TRBV5-1|-|-
TGCGCCAGCAGCCCATCGACGGAATCACCCCTCCACTTT
CASSPSTESPLHF
>TRBJ1-4|TRBV11-2|-|-
TGTGCCAGCAGCTTAGTGGGGGACACGGGCGAAAAACTGTTTTTT
CASSLVGDTGEKLFF
>TRBJ1-1|TRBV18|-|-
TGTGCCAGCTCAACAGGGTTGGGGGGCACTGAAGCTTTCTTT
CASSTGLGGTEAFF
>TRBJ2-7|TRBV24-1|-|once
TGTGCCACCAGTGACCAGCTGGGGGCAGGGGGGAACTACGAGCAGTACTTC
CATSDQLGAGGNYEQYF